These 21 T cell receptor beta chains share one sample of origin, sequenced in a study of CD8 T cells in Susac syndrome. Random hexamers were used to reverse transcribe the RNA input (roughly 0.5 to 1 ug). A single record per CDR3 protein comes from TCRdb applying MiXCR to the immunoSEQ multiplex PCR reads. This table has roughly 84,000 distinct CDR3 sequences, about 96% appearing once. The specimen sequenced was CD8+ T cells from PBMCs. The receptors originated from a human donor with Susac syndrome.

The CDR3 DNA reads TGTGCCAGCACCCCCCAGAGTGGCCACGAGCAGTACTTC. As protein: CASTPQSGHEQYF. The chain employs TRBV27 and TRBJ2-7; D remains unclear. The CDR3 consists of 13 residues. V shed 7 bases and J shed 5 bases, with 15 bases lying between them. Germline values: CDR1 MNHEY, CDR2 SMNVEV (reference sequence).

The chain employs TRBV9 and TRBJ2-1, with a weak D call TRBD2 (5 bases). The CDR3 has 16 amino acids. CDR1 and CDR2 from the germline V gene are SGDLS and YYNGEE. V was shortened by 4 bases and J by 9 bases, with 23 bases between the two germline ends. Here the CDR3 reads CASSTNGGSIGREQFF. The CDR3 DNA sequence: TGTGCCAGCAGCACAAATGGCGGGTCTATTGGCCGTGAGCAGTTCTTC.

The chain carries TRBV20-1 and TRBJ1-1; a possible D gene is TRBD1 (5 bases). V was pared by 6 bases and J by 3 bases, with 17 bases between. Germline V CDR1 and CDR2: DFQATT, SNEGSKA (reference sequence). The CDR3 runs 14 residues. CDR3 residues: CSAVSWGFDTEAFF. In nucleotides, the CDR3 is TGCAGTGCAGTATCGTGGGGGTTCGACACTGAAGCTTTCTTT.

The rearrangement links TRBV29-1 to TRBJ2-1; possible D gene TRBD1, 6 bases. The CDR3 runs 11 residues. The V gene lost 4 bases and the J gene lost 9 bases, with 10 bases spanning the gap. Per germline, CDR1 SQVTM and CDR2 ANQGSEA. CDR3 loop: CSVVEGGEQFF. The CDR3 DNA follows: TGCAGCGTTGTGGAAGGGGGTGAGCAGTTCTTC.

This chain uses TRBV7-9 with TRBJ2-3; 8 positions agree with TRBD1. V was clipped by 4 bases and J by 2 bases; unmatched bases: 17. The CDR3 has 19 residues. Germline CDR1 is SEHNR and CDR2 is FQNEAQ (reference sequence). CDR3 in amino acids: CASSWGQALRNSYTDTQYF. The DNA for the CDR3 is TGTGCCAGCAGCTGGGGACAGGCCTTACGAAACTCTTACACAGATACGCAGTATTTT.

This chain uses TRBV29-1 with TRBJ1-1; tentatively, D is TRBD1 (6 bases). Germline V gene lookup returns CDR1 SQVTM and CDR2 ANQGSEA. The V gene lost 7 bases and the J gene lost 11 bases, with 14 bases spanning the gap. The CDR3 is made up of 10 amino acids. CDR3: CSAWTATAFF. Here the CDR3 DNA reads TGCAGCGCTTGGACAGCAACGGCTTTCTTT.

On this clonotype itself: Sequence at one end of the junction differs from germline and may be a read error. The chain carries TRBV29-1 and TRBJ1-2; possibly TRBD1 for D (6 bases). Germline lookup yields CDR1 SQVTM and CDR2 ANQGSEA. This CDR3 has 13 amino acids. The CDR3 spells CSVILRGSVVYDF. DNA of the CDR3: TGCAGCGTTATCCTCAGGGGTTCCGTGGTCTATGACTTC.

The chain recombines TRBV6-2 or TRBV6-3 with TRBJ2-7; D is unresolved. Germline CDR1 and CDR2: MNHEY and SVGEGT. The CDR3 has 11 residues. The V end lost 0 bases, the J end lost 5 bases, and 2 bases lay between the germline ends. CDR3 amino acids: CASSYSNEQYF. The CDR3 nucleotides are TGTGCCAGCAGTTACTCGAACGAGCAGTACTTC.

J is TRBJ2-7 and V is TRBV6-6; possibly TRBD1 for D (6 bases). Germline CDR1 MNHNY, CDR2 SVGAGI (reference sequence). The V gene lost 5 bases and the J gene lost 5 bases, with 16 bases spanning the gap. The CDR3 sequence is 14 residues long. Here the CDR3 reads CASSPGTLGDEQYF. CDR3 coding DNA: TGTGCCAGCAGTCCCGGGACATTGGGGGACGAGCAGTACTTC.

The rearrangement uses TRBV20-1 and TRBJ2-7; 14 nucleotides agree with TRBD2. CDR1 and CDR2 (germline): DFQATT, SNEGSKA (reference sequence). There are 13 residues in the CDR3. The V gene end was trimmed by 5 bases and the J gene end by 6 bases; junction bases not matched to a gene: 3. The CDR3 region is CSAPGLAGVEQYF. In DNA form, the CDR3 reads TGCAGTGCTCCGGGACTAGCGGGAGTCGAGCAGTACTTC.

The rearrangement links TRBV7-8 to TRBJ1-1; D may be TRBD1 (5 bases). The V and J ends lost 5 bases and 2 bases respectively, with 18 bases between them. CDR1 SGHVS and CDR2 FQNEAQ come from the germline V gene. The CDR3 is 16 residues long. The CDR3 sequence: CASSAEEGRVNTEAFF. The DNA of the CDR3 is TGTGCCAGCAGCGCCGAGGAGGGGAGGGTCAACACTGAAGCTTTCTTT.

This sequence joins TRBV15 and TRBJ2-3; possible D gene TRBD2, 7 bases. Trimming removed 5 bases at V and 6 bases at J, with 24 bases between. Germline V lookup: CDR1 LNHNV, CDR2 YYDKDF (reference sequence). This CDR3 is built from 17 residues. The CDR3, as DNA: TGTGCCACCAGCGGGAGAAGCGGTTGGGGGGGGCTCGATACGCAGTATTTT. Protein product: CATSGRSGWGGLDTQYF. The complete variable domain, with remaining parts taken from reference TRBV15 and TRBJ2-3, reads DAMVIQNPRYQVTQFGKPVTLSCSQTLNHNVMYWYQQKSSQAPKLLFHYYDKDFNNEADTPDNFQSRRPNTSFCFLDIRSPGLGDTAMYLCATSGRSGWGGLDTQYFGPGTRLTVL.

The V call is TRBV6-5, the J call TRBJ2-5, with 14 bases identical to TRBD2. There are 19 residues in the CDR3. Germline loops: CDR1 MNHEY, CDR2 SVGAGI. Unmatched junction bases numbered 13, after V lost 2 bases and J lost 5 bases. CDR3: CASSYVPLGTSGSEETQYF. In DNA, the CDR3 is TGTGCCAGCAGTTACGTACCCCTTGGGACTAGCGGGAGCGAGGAGACCCAGTACTTC.

The CDR3 sequence is CASRQGGQPQHF. The CDR3 DNA sequence: TGTGCCAGCAGACAGGGGGGTCAGCCCCAGCATTTT. The chain carries TRBV27 and TRBJ1-5, with 8 nucleotides matching TRBD1. From germline, CDR1 is MNHEY and CDR2 SMNVEV (reference sequence). V lost 6 bases and J lost 6; bases outside the gene matches: 1. The CDR3 spans 12 residues.

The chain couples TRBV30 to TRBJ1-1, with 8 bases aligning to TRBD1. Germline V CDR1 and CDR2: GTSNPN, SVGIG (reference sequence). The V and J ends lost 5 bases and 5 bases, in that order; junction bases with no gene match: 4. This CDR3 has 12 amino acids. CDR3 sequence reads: CAWETGDTEAFF. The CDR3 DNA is TGTGCCTGGGAGACAGGGGATACTGAAGCTTTCTTT.

The CDR3 bases are TGTGCCAGTAGTGTGGGGACAGCAACTAATGAAAAACTGTTTTTT. It yields the protein CASSVGTATNEKLFF. The chain recombines TRBV19 with TRBJ1-4, with TRBD1 identical over 7 bases. CDR3 size: 15 residues. The J segment lost 0 bases and the V segment lost 5 bases, leaving 3 bases of the junction unmatched. Germline lookup yields CDR1 LNHDA and CDR2 SQIVND (reference sequence).

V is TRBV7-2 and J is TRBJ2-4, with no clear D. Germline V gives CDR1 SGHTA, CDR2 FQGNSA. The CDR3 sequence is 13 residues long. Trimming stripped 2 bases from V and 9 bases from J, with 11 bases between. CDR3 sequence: CASSLRLGVIQYF. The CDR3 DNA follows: TGTGCCAGCAGCTTAAGGCTAGGCGTCATTCAGTACTTC.

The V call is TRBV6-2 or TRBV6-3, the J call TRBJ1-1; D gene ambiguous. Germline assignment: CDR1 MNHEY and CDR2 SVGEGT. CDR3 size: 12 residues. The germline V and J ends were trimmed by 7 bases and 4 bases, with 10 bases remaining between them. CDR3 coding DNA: TGTGCCAGCATGGTGTCGGGCACTGAAGCTTTCTTT. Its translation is CASMVSGTEAFF.

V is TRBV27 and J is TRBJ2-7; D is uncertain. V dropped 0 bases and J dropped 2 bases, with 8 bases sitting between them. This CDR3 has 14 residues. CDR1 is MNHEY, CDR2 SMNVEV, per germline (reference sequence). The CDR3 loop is CASSLSDEPYEQYF. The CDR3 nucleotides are TGTGCCAGCAGTTTATCGGACGAGCCCTACGAGCAGTACTTC.

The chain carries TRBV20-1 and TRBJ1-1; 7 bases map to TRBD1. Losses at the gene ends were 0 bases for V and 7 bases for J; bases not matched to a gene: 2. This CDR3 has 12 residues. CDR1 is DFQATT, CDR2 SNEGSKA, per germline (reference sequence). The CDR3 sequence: CSARDRDSEAFF. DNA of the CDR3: TGCAGTGCTAGAGACCGGGACAGTGAAGCTTTCTTT.

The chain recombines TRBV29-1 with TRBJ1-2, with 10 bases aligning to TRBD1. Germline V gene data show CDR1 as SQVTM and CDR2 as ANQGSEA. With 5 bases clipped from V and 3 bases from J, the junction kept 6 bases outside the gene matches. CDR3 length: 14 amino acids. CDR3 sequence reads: CSVPEGQGDYGYTF. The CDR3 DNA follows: TGCAGCGTTCCCGAAGGACAGGGGGACTATGGCTACACCTTC.